The clone carrying this T cell receptor beta chain was seen more than once but under ten times. The antigen is undetermined. TCRdb's table, derived via immunoSEQ multiplex PCR, lists solely in-frame clones and lacks some. Of 45,000 or so clones in the sample, around 81% were seen once. The data originate from a study of a mutant IDH1 vaccine in newly diagnosed glioma. The time point is: week 35, safety follow-up. Vaccination used 300 ug of mutant IDH1 20-mer peptide per dose, with topical imiquimod. Eight vaccine doses were administered to patients at weeks 1, 3, 5, 7, 11, 15, 19 and 23. V dropped 11 bases and J dropped 2 bases, with 14 bases sitting between them. Germline CDR1 SGHNT, CDR2 YENEEA. This CDR3 has 13 amino acids.

The chain joins TRBV11-3 to TRBJ2-3; D is unclear. The sequencing used PBMCs, collected from a glioma patient whose treatment included an IDH1 peptide vaccine. The sequence was collected from a middle-aged woman with glioma. Some clones in this sample may be carry-over from other donors' samples. As DNA, the CDR3 is TGTGCCTCAGGAACAGCGTACACAGATACGCAGTATTTT. The encoded protein is CASGTAYTDTQYF.